A single sample is the source of the 16 T cell receptor beta chains below, sequenced in a study of response to subunit inactivated influenza vaccine. TCRdb fed the RT-PCR reads into MiXCR, producing one record per CDR3 protein. This sample carries 490,000 or so distinct CDR3 sequences, around 8% of them seen once, and the ten largest clones take roughly 13%. The input for sequencing was PBMCs from blood, taken 23 to 25 months after vaccination. The source of these receptors is a man between 50 and 69 years old who received an inactivated influenza vaccine.

This clonotype was recorded many times. V and J are TRBV7-9 and TRBJ2-1; D unresolved. The germline gives CDR1 SEHNR, CDR2 FQNEAQ (reference sequence). The CDR3 is 13 residues long. Trimming removed 7 bases at V and 5 bases at J, with 12 bases between. The CDR3 DNA sequence: TGTGCCAGCAAGACCCGTAGTGACAATGAGCAGTTCTTC. Its translation is CASKTRSDNEQFF.

This clonotype was seen more than once but under ten times. This chain joins TRBV24-1 and TRBJ2-7; the match to TRBD1 covers 9 bases. The V and J ends lost 5 bases and 5 bases, in that order; junction bases with no gene match: 6. This CDR3 contains 14 residues. Germline assignment: CDR1 KGHDR and CDR2 SFDVKD. CDR3 nucleotides: TGTGCCACCAGTGGGGGACAGGGTAGGAACGAGCAGTACTTC. Its translation is CATSGGQGRNEQYF.

In its sample, this clonotype was seen a few times. The chain combines TRBV9 with TRBJ2-2, with a weak D call TRBD1 (6 bases). The CDR3 loop spans 18 amino acids. Germline V gene sequence: CDR1 SGDLS, CDR2 YYNGEE. V lost 3 bases to trimming and J lost 3 bases, with 21 bases between them. CDR3 DNA sequence: TGTGCCAGCAGCGGAAACACACAGGGAACTTCGGACACCGGGGAGCTGTTTTTT. It codes for CASSGNTQGTSDTGELFF.

This clonotype was detected a few times. The rearrangement uses TRBV20-1 and TRBJ1-1; D not resolved. Trimming pared 6 bases from V and 3 bases from J, leaving 8 bases between. Germline lookup yields CDR1 DFQATT and CDR2 SNEGSKA (reference sequence). CDR3 length: 11 residues. DNA for the CDR3: TGCAGTGCAGGCGACTACACTGAAGCTTTCTTT. Amino acids: CSAGDYTEAFF.

This chain links TRBV9 with TRBJ2-5; D possibly corresponds to TRBD1 (5 bases). In germline, CDR1 is SGDLS, CDR2 YYNGEE. The CDR3 totals 14 residues. The V and J ends lost 4 bases and 4 bases respectively, with 14 bases between them. CDR3 sequence: CASSPSGMAETQYF. The CDR3 DNA sequence: TGTGCCAGCAGCCCATCAGGGATGGCAGAGACCCAGTACTTC.

This chain joins TRBV4-3 and TRBJ2-1; 8 bases map to TRBD2. Germline V CDR1 and CDR2: LGHNA, YSLEER. The CDR3 length is 13 residues. V lost 4 bases, J lost 15 bases, and 11 bases stayed unmatched. The CDR3 loop is CASSPYGLARRFF. The DNA for the CDR3 is TGCGCCAGCAGCCCTTACGGACTAGCACGGCGGTTCTTC.

This clonotype was picked up a small number of times. The chain has TRBV10-1 and TRBJ2-7; 7 positions match TRBD1. This CDR3 region has 14 residues. The trim removed 3 bases at V and 3 bases at J, leaving 5 bases unmatched. Germline CDR1 reads WNHNN; CDR2 reads SYGVQD (reference sequence). In DNA, the CDR3 is TGCGCCAGCAGTGATATCCGACAGGGCTACGAGCAGTACTTC. Its protein is CASSDIRQGYEQYF.

This clonotype was seen more than once but under ten times. This chain joins TRBV7-2 and TRBJ2-5; 8 nucleotides line up with TRBD2. CDR1 is SGHTA and CDR2 is FQGNSA in the germline V gene. The V segment lost 2 bases and the J segment 7 bases; nucleotides outside the gene matches: 6. This CDR3 region has 14 residues. DNA of the CDR3: TGTGCCAGCAGCTTACAAAGTCGGGAGGGGACCCAGTACTTC. Its protein product is CASSLQSREGTQYF. The full variable domain, its missing parts supplied by reference TRBV7-2 and TRBJ2-5, is GAGVSQSPSNKVTEKGKDVELRCDPISGHTALYWYRQSLGQGLEFLIYFQGNSAPDKSGLPSDRFSAERTGGSVSTLTIQRTQQEDSAVYLCASSLQSREGTQYFGPGTRLLVL.

This clonotype was observed a few times. This chain links TRBV14 with TRBJ2-2; the D is unclear. Germline CDR1 is SGHDN and CDR2 is FVKESK. The V gene lost 6 bases and the J gene lost 7 bases, with 12 bases spanning the gap. The CDR3 sequence is 13 residues long. In nucleotides, the CDR3 is TGTGCCAGCAGGAGGCAATCGGGCGGGGAGCTGTTTTTT. Translated, it gives CASRRQSGGELFF.

This clonotype was seen ten or more times. The chain combines TRBV15 with TRBJ1-1; possibly TRBD1 for D (5 bases). The CDR3 consists of 13 residues. Per the germline V gene, CDR1 is LNHNV and CDR2 is YYDKDF (reference sequence). The V end was cut by 3 bases, the J end by 6 bases, with 11 bases between. Here the CDR3 reads CATSSFQGAEAFF. In DNA, the CDR3 is TGTGCCACCAGCAGTTTCCAGGGCGCTGAAGCTTTCTTT.

This chain connects TRBV5-1 to TRBJ2-1; 10 bases align to TRBD2. Germline-derived CDR1 and CDR2 are SGHRS and YFSETQ. The CDR3 loop spans 15 amino acids. V trimming: 3 bases; J trimming: 7 bases; junction bases outside the gene matches: 7. In nucleotides, the CDR3 is TGCGCCAGCAGCTCCGCTAGCGGGAGTTTGAATGAGCAGTTCTTC. It yields the protein CASSSASGSLNEQFF.

This clonotype has a count of ten or more. The gene calls are TRBV12-3 or TRBV12-4 and TRBJ2-2; D not resolved. This CDR3 is built from 12 residues. V was pared by 6 bases and J by 8 bases, with 10 bases between. CDR3 sequence reads: CASSTVVGELFF. The CDR3 DNA is TGTGCCAGCAGCACCGTTGTAGGGGAGCTGTTTTTT.

This clonotype was seen repeatedly, ten times or more. As DNA, the CDR3 is TGTGCCAGCAGCAGGGGAAATTCACCCCTCCACTTT. Its translation is CASSRGNSPLHF. The rearrangement uses TRBV27 and TRBJ1-6; a weak D match, TRBD1 (6 bases). This CDR3 has 12 amino acids. V was trimmed by 6 bases and J by 7 bases, leaving 7 bases between them. Germline V gene sequence: CDR1 MNHEY, CDR2 SMNVEV (reference sequence).

The chain employs TRBV6-1 and TRBJ2-5, with TRBD2 matching over 16 bases. This CDR3 is 19 amino acids long. The ends lost 2 bases at V and 2 bases at J; junction bases unmatched: 8. CDR1 is MNHNS and CDR2 is SASEGT in the germline V gene. The CDR3, as DNA: TGTGCCAGCAGTGAAACTCCTGGGACTAGCGGGGGGGAGCAAGAGACCCAGTACTTC. It translates to CASSETPGTSGGEQETQYF.

This clonotype was observed a handful of times. The chain joins TRBV6-5 to TRBJ1-5, with 10 bases matching TRBD1. Germline V gives CDR1 MNHEY, CDR2 SVGAGI. This CDR3 is 19 amino acids long. V lost 1 base to trimming and J lost 3 bases; unmatched junction nucleotides: 12. For the CDR3, the DNA is TGTGCCAGCAGTTACTTTGCCGGGACAGGGGTCCCTTCCAATCAGCCCCAGCATTTT. Translated: CASSYFAGTGVPSNQPQHF.

This clonotype was seen many times. V gene TRBV20-1 combines with J gene TRBJ1-5; no reliable D call. In germline, CDR1 is DFQATT, CDR2 SNEGSKA (reference sequence). With 4 bases removed from V and 0 bases from J, the gap between germline ends came to 13 bases. This CDR3 has 15 amino acids. The CDR3 is CSANRERHSNQPQHF. In DNA, the CDR3 is TGCAGTGCTAACCGGGAACGACATAGCAATCAGCCCCAGCATTTT.